This T cell receptor beta chain was retrieved from a study of response to subunit inactivated influenza vaccine. Trimming took 8 bases from V and 0 from J, leaving 14 bases between them. This CDR3 spans 15 amino acids. Germline-derived CDR1 and CDR2 are LGHNA and YNFKEQ. Note on this clonotype: Antigen specificity is unknown.

Each CDR3 protein is one row after TCRdb ran MiXCR on the RT-PCR reads. The sample lists about 520,000 distinct CDR3 sequences; approximately 7.2% were seen once. Study-wide results and caveats: Only a handful of new T cells, the authors suggested, are recruited with each seasonal influenza vaccination.

The sample here was PBMCs from blood, taken about 24 months after vaccination. The chain links TRBV4-2 to TRBJ1-3; D remains unclear. This clonotype was obtained from a man in his fifties or sixties who received an inactivated influenza vaccine. The CDR3 spells CASAIDRSSGNTIYF. The CDR3 region has the DNA TGTGCCAGCGCGATAGACCGGAGCTCTGGAAACACCATATATTTT.